These 12 T cell receptor beta chains were all obtained from the same sample, sequenced in a study of PD-1 blockade in classical Hodgkin lymphoma. Assay: immunoSEQ multiplex PCR; the TCRdb copy retains only in-frame clones and omits some. The profile shows some 93,000 clones, over 85% of them singletons. Every patient relapsed after autologous stem cell transplantation, and brentuximab vedotin exposure varied. Source: peripheral blood mononuclear cells (PBMCs), taken at baseline. Source of these receptors: a human donor with classical Hodgkin lymphoma.

This clone was detected only once. The chain recombines TRBV4-1 with TRBJ2-3, with TRBD2 identical over 8 bases. From germline, CDR1 is MGHRA and CDR2 YSYEKL. The CDR3 totals 16 residues. V lost 0 bases to trimming and J lost 3 bases; unmatched junction nucleotides: 5. The CDR3 DNA is TGCGCCAGCAGCCAAGAGGTAGCGGGAAGGACAGATACGCAGTATTTT. As protein: CASSQEVAGRTDTQYF.

V gene TRBV27 combines with J gene TRBJ2-5; 9 bases align to TRBD1. The CDR3 length is 13 residues. The germline CDR1 and CDR2 sequences are MNHEY and SMNVEV (reference sequence). Trimming took 4 bases from V and 9 from J; bases not matched to a gene: 6. The CDR3 sequence: CASSSGQGGSQYF. DNA for the CDR3: TGTGCCAGCAGTTCGGGACAGGGAGGGTCCCAGTACTTC.

This clone appeared a single time. The J gene is TRBJ2-6, the V gene TRBV7-6; 7 nucleotides line up with TRBD1. The CDR3 spans 17 residues. In germline, CDR1 is SGHVS, CDR2 FNYEAQ. The junction had 8 bases not matched to a gene; V was cut back by 5 bases and J by 1 base. The CDR3 reads CASSPFDRDSGANVLTF. The CDR3 nucleotides are TGTGCCAGCAGCCCATTTGACAGGGATTCTGGGGCCAACGTCCTGACTTTC.

As DNA, the CDR3 is TGCGCCAGCAGCTGGGAGGGGGGACTCCAAGAGACCCAGTACTTC. It is translated as CASSWEGGLQETQYF. V usage is TRBV5-1 and J usage is TRBJ2-5, with a weak D call TRBD2 (7 bases). In germline, CDR1 is SGHRS, CDR2 YFSETQ. The CDR3 has 15 residues. The V and J ends lost 3 bases and 1 base respectively, with 13 bases between them.

This chain connects TRBV6-6 to TRBJ1-3, with a tentative D call TRBD1 (6 bases). Germline CDR1 is MNHNY and CDR2 is SVGAGI (reference sequence). The CDR3 has 14 residues. V was trimmed by 6 bases and J by 0 bases, leaving 9 bases between them. CDR3 coding DNA: TGTGCCAGCAGCAAACAGGGCTCTGGAAACACCATATATTTT. It specifies CASSKQGSGNTIYF.

This clone was found once. The V and J genes are TRBV28 and TRBJ1-1; 7 nucleotides align to TRBD1. The junction had 16 bases not matched to a gene; V was cut back by 7 bases and J by 11 bases. Germline V gene lookup returns CDR1 MDHEN and CDR2 SYDVKM. The CDR3 has 14 residues. Here the CDR3 DNA reads TGTGCCAGCATACTCCGGGACAGAAGGTCTGTGGCTTTCTTT. This codes for CASILRDRRSVAFF.

This chain connects TRBV11-2 to TRBJ2-1; 15 nucleotides align to TRBD2. Trimming cost V 6 bases and J 8 bases; bases outside gene matches: 5. There are 15 residues in the CDR3. Germline-derived CDR1 and CDR2 are SGHAT and FQNNGV. CDR3 nucleotide sequence: TGTGCCAGCAGAACGGGACTAGCGGGAGGTGATGAGCAGTTCTTC. Translating gives CASRTGLAGGDEQFF.

The rearrangement joins TRBV5-1 to TRBJ1-5, with D perhaps matching TRBD1 (5 bases). The CDR3 runs to 15 residues. V was pared by 2 bases and J by 5 bases, with 14 bases between. CDR1 SGHRS and CDR2 YFSETQ come from the germline V gene. The CDR3, as DNA: TGCGCCAGCAGCTTCGCAGGGAGGGAGGATCAGCCCCAGCATTTT. Amino acids: CASSFAGREDQPQHF.

This clone came up a few times. V is TRBV18 and J is TRBJ1-1; 8 bases align to TRBD1. The CDR3 has 16 amino acids. Losses at the gene ends were 1 base for V and 3 bases for J; bases not matched to a gene: 7. Germline V gene sequence: CDR1 KGHSH, CDR2 LQKENI. The CDR3 coding sequence is TGTGCCAGCTCACCACGCAGGGGGCTAGGAGACACTGAAGCTTTCTTT. This codes for CASSPRRGLGDTEAFF. The full variable domain, its missing parts supplied by reference TRBV18 and TRBJ1-1, is NAGVMQNPRHLVRRRGQEARLRCSPMKGHSHVYWYRQLPEEGLKFMVYLQKENIIDESGMPKERFSAEFPKEGPSILRIQQVVRGDSAAYFCASSPRRGLGDTEAFFGQGTRLTVV.

V usage is TRBV6-1 and J usage is TRBJ1-2, with TRBD1 identical over 8 bases. Unmatched junction bases numbered 7, after V lost 6 bases and J lost 4 bases. Germline loops: CDR1 MNHNS, CDR2 SASEGT. CDR3 length: 14 amino acids. CDR3 sequence reads: CASSHTGGGYGYTF. Written as DNA, the CDR3 is TGTGCCAGCAGCCACACAGGGGGTGGCTATGGCTACACCTTC.

On this clone itself: The sample carries other DNA sequences with the same CDR3. Here the CDR3 DNA reads TGCAGCGTTGAAAATACCGGGGAGCTGTTTTTT. Translated: CSVENTGELFF. The chain is built from TRBV29-1 and TRBJ2-2; the D is unclear. The germline V gene has CDR1 SQVTM and CDR2 ANQGSEA. V lost 2 bases to trimming and J lost 5 bases, with 3 bases between them. The CDR3 is 11 residues long.

This chain uses TRBV27 with TRBJ2-2; 9 bases align to TRBD1. The CDR3 is 15 amino acids. J gave up 5 bases and V 5 bases, and 6 bases lay outside the gene matches. Germline CDR1 and CDR2: MNHEY and SMNVEV (reference sequence). The CDR3 DNA sequence: TGTGCCAGCAGTAGCCGGGACAGGGCAACCGGGGAGCTGTTTTTT. The encoded protein is CASSSRDRATGELFF.